This T cell receptor (beta chain) stems from a study of identical twins. Overall study results and limits: Zero-insertion analyses could be partly confounded by invariant MAIT and iNKT cells. Abundant beta clonotypes from cord blood bore fewer insertions; memory repertoires lacked this pattern. Cross-sectional statistical analysis, not tracking of the same donors, underpinned the conclusions.

In the case of this clonotype: No antigen is known for it.

The V and J ends lost 1 base and 0 bases respectively, with 3 bases between them. The germline gives CDR1 LGHDT, CDR2 YNNKEL (reference sequence). This CDR3 spans 14 amino acids. TCRdb redid the calling of the 5' RACE reads with MiXCR, one entry per CDR3 protein. The table shows fewer than 500,000 distinct CDR3 sequences, with approximately 24% occurring only once. These data also featured in a second study, about T cells expressing NK-cell markers.

The TCR originated in a woman younger than 35 in good health. The specimen was CD4+ T cells sorted from blood. The chain couples TRBV3-1 to TRBJ1-4, with D unclear. CDR3 loop: CASSQAPTNEKLFF. The CDR3, as DNA: TGTGCCAGCAGCCAAGCCCCAACTAATGAAAAACTGTTTTTT.